Each of the 8 T cell receptor beta chains below was sequenced from the same sample in a study of CD8 T cells in ankylosing spondylitis (dated by TCRdb to the late 2010s). Receptor amplification or capture employed 5' RACE. Instrument on record: Illumina HiSeq 2500. Clones were called with MiXCR by TCRdb after fastp trimmed the public reads at Q25, and only in-frame beta chains were retained. Entries that share a CDR3 protein sequence are merged under the most common genes and DNA. Present in this sample are roughly 150,000 distinct CDR3 sequences, around a third of which were seen just once. The top ten clonotypes cover over 5.5% of the sample. The sequencing sample was made of synovial fluid, either unsorted or a sorted T cell fraction (not recorded which). The receptors shown here come from a male donor with ankylosing spondylitis.

This chain uses TRBV4-2 with TRBJ1-4; TRBD1 matches at 9 bases. Germline lookup yields CDR1 LGHNA and CDR2 YNFKEQ. The ends lost 4 bases at V and 6 bases at J; junction bases unmatched: 15. The CDR3 contains 18 residues. The CDR3 loop reads CASSRELPGQGPDEKLFF. CDR3 in DNA: TGTGCCAGCAGCCGAGAACTTCCGGGACAGGGACCAGATGAAAAACTGTTTTTT.

This clonotype was recorded once. This chain joins TRBV5-6 and TRBJ2-1, with 9 bases identical to TRBD2. Trimming at V came to 2 bases and at J to 7 bases, leaving 7 bases not matched to a gene. The CDR3 covers 15 residues. Looked up from germline, CDR1 is SGHDT and CDR2 is YYEEEE. CDR3 bases: TGTGCCAGCAGCTTCAAGACTAGCGGCGTGAATGAGCAGTTCTTC. Protein sequence: CASSFKTSGVNEQFF.

This chain joins TRBV20-1 and TRBJ2-1, with D perhaps being TRBD1 or TRBD2 (6 bases each). Trimming cost V 0 bases and J 7 bases, with 10 bases left between them. This CDR3 is 13 amino acids long. Germline V gives CDR1 DFQATT, CDR2 SNEGSKA (reference sequence). The CDR3 coding sequence is TGCAGTGCTAGAGAGGGGGGCAGGAATGAGCAGTTCTTC. Translating it yields CSAREGGRNEQFF.

The J gene is TRBJ2-3, the V gene TRBV6-5; 14 bases are a match to TRBD2. In germline, CDR1 is MNHEY, CDR2 SVGAGI. The ends lost 0 bases at V and 4 bases at J; junction bases unmatched: 0. This CDR3 region has 16 residues. Here the CDR3 reads CASSYSTSGRADTQYF. The CDR3 region has the DNA TGTGCCAGCAGTTACTCGACTAGCGGGAGGGCAGATACGCAGTATTTT.

In nucleotides, the CDR3 is TGCAGTGCTAGGCTAGACAGGATGGGGAGCTCCTATAATTCACCCCTCCACTTT. Translation: CSARLDRMGSSYNSPLHF. The rearrangement links TRBV20-1 to TRBJ1-6; TRBD1 might be the D (6 bases). This CDR3 contains 18 residues. Germline-derived CDR1 and CDR2 are DFQATT and SNEGSKA (reference sequence). Trimming pared 3 bases from V and 0 bases from J, leaving 18 bases between.

This chain links TRBV6-1 with TRBJ2-1; D is perhaps TRBD1 (5 bases). Trimming removed 4 bases from V and 9 bases from J, with 16 bases in between. This CDR3 is 14 amino acids long. Germline CDR1 reads MNHNS; CDR2 reads SASEGT. The CDR3 sequence: CASSVATGKIEQFF. CDR3 DNA: TGTGCCAGCAGTGTAGCCACAGGAAAGATTGAGCAGTTCTTC.

The chain has TRBV11-2 and TRBJ1-1; weak D call: TRBD1 (6 bases). Trimming took off 2 bases at V and 4 bases at J, with 8 bases between the two ends. Per the germline V gene, CDR1 is SGHAT and CDR2 is FQNNGV. The CDR3 has 13 amino acids. The CDR3 coding sequence is TGTGCCAGCAGCTTAAAAGGGGGCACTGAAGCTTTCTTT. Translation: CASSLKGGTEAFF.

The chain joins TRBV28 to TRBJ2-1; the D gene is possibly TRBD2 (6 bases). The CDR3 has 14 residues. V lost 4 bases, J lost 1 base, and 8 bases lay in between. The V gene's germline CDR1 is MDHEN and CDR2 SYDVKM. The CDR3 bases are TGTGCCAGCAGTTGGAGGGGATCCTACAATGAGCAGTTCTTC. It translates to CASSWRGSYNEQFF. The variable domain in full, with the rest retrieved from reference TRBV28 and TRBJ2-1, is DVKVTQSSRYLVKRTGEKVFLECVQDMDHENMFWYRQDPGLGLRLIYFSYDVKMKEKGDIPEGYSVSREKKERFSLILESASTNQTSMYLCASSWRGSYNEQFFGPGTRLTVL.